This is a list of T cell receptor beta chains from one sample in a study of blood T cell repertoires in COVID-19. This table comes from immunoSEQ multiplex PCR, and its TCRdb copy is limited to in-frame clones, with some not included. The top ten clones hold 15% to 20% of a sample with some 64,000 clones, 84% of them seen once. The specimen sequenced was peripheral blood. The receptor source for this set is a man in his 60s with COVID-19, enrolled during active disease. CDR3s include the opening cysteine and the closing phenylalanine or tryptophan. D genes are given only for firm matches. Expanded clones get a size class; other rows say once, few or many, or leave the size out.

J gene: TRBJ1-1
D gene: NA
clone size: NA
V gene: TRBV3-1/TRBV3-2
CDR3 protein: CASSQDVGGAFF
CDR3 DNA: TGTGCCAGCAGCCAAGATGTAGGGGGAGCTTTCTTT

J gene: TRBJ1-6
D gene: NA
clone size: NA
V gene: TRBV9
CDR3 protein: CASTPSGGRAGAPLHF
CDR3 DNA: TGTGCCAGCACCCCATCGGGGGGGCGCGCAGGGGCACCCCTCCACTTT

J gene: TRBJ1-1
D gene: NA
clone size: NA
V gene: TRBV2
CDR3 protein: CASTKTVNTEAFF
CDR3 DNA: TGTGCCAGCACTAAGACAGTGAACACTGAAGCTTTCTTT

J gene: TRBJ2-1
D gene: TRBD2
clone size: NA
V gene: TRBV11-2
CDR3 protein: CASSFPIAGNNEQFF
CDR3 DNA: TGTGCCAGCAGCTTCCCTATAGCGGGGAACAATGAGCAGTTCTTC

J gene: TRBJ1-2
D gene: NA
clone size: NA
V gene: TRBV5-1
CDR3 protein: CASSSQGQTQLTSGYTF
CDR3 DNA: TGCGCCAGCAGCTCTCAAGGCCAGACACAGCTTACTAGCGGCTACACCTTC

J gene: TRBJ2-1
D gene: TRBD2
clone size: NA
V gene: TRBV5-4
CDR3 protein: CASSFVAGENNEQFF
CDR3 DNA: TGTGCCAGCAGCTTTGTAGCGGGAGAGAACAATGAGCAGTTCTTC

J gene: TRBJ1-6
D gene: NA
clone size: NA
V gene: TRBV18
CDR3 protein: CASSPLPRESPLHF
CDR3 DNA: TGTGCCAGCTCACCCCTGCCGAGGGAGTCACCCCTCCACTTT

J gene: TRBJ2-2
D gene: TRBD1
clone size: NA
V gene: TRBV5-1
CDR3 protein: CASSLREGAIGELFF
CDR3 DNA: TGCGCCAGCAGCTTGCGTGAGGGGGCCATCGGGGAGCTGTTTTTT

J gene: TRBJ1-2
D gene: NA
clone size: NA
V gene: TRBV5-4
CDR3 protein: CASSLAGVGGYTF
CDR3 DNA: TGTGCCAGCAGCTTGGCGGGGGTGGGAGGCTACACCTTC

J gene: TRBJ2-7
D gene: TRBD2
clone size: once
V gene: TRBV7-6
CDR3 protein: CASSPPQREGSEQYF
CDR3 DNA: TGTGCCAGCAGCCCCCCACAGCGGGAGGGATCCGAGCAGTACTTC

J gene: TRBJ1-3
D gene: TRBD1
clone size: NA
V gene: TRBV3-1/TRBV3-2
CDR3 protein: CASSQSGGSGNTIYF
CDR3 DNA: TGTGCCAGCAGCCAATCAGGGGGCTCTGGAAACACCATATATTTT

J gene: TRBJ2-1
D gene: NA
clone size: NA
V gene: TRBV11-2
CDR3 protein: CASSWGEEREQFF
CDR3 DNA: TGTGCCAGCAGCTGGGGAGAGGAGCGGGAGCAGTTCTTC

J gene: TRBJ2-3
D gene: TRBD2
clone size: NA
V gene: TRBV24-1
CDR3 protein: CATSEPPTSGEGTDTQYF
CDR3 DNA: TGTGCCACCAGTGAGCCCCCGACTAGCGGGGAGGGAACAGATACGCAGTATTTT